The entry below gives a single T cell receptor (beta chain) sequence along with its context. The entry originates in a study of T cell clones after liver transplantation. Study-level background: Post-transplant blood was tracked for graft-donor-reactive T cell clones identified in a pre-transplant mixed lymphocyte reaction.

Here immunoSEQ multiplex PCR was the method, and the copy in TCRdb shows in-frame clones only, minus some. Here the sample spans around 110,000 clones, about nine tenths being singletons. The V gene's germline CDR1 is SGHTA and CDR2 FQGTGA. This CDR3 has 13 amino acids. V trimming: 5 bases; J trimming: 3 bases; junction bases outside the gene matches: 2. This chain uses TRBV7-3 with TRBJ2-7; 9 bases agree with TRBD1. This clonotype was sampled from a human patient who received a liver transplant. Some T cells may be supplied by the graft donor. Sequencing used CD4+ T cells from blood, obtained 12 months after liver transplant. The CDR3 loop reads CASSTDRGYEQYF. For the CDR3, the DNA is TGTGCCAGCAGCACGGACAGGGGCTACGAGCAGTACTTC.